This T cell receptor (beta chain) was documented in a study of brain metastases from non-small cell lung cancer. The V gene lost 4 bases and the J gene lost 2 bases, with 5 bases spanning the gap. This CDR3 spans 12 amino acids. Germline V gene sequence: CDR1 LGHDT, CDR2 YNNKEL (reference sequence). TCRdb's table, derived via immunoSEQ multiplex PCR, lists solely in-frame clones and lacks some. The sample records about 2,400 clones, about 82% being singletons. The rearrangement uses TRBV3-1 (or the pseudogene TRBV3-2) and TRBJ1-2; D remains unclear. Material: tumor-adjacent normal tissue. The TCR was taken from a donor at least 40 years old with non-small cell lung cancer. The CDR3 is CASSLQNYGYTF. CDR3 nucleotides: TGTGCCAGCAGCCTGCAGAACTATGGCTACACCTTC.